This T cell receptor (beta chain) was sequenced in a study of regulatory T cells in long-lasting Graves disease. Turning to the study itself: Positive TSH receptor antibodies alongside over 5 years of antithyroid drugs were what marked Graves' disease as persistent. Broader study findings: Patients with persistent disease showed a bias toward TRBV28, TRBJ1-2 and TRBJ2-5. Fewer public clonotypes were shared by new patients (approximately 1,000) than by persistent patients (2,741).

A remark on this clonotype: Its antigen is currently unknown.

The V and J ends lost 6 bases and 0 bases respectively, with 9 bases between them. The CDR3 consists of 13 residues. Per the germline V gene, CDR1 is ENHRY and CDR2 is SYGVKD. Documented time point: persistent/refractory GD, antithyroid drugs over 5 years with positive TRAb. Generation of the TCR library employed RNA extracted from PBMCs. Sequencing libraries for TCR beta were prepared with iRepertoire HTBI primers and Arm-PCR of CDR3 regions. TCRdb reprocessed the multiplex PCR reads via MiXCR and lists one record per CDR3 protein. The sample yields approximately 440,000 distinct CDR3 sequences, roughly a quarter seen once.

The rearrangement uses TRBV10-3 and TRBJ2-7; TRBD1 might be the D (5 bases). The material was peripheral blood mononuclear cells (PBMCs), obtained when the disease was refractory, from a patient treated with antithyroid drugs. The sequence was collected from a female donor with Graves disease. The CDR3 DNA reads as TGTGCCATCAGCGGACAAAGCTCCTACGAGCAGTACTTC. As protein: CAISGQSSYEQYF.